The T cell receptor (beta chain) under discussion was sequenced for a study of control samples from healthy donors and cancer patients. With 0 bases removed from V and 0 bases from J, the gap between germline ends came to 15 bases. This CDR3 region has 17 residues. Germline V gene data show CDR1 as SGHDT and CDR2 as YYEEEE. The protocol was immunoSEQ multiplex PCR, while the TCRdb copy is restricted to in-frame clones and leaves out a portion. The sample records 35,000 to 45,000 clones, around four fifths being singletons. The sample comprised blood. The rearrangement uses TRBV5-6 and TRBJ1-1, with D unresolved. The TCR comes from a man in his 60s in good health. DNA for the CDR3: TGTGCCAGCAGCTTGGTGACGGGTTGGCATATGAACACTGAAGCTTTCTTT. It yields the protein CASSLVTGWHMNTEAFF.